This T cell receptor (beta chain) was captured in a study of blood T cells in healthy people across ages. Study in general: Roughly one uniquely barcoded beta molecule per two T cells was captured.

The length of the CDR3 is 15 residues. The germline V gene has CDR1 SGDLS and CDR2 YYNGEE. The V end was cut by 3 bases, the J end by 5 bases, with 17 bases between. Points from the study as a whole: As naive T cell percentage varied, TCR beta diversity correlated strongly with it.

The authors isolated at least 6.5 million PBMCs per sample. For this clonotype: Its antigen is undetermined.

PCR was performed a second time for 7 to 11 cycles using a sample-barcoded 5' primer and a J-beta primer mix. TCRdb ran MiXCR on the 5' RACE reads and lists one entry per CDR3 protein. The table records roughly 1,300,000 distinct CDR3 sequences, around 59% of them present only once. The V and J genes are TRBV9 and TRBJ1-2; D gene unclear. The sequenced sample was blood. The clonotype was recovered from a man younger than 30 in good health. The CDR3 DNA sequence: TGTGCCAGCAGCGGACCCCGAGACGTATTTTATGGCTACACCTTC. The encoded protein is CASSGPRDVFYGYTF. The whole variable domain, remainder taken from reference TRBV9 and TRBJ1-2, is DSGVTQTPKHLITATGQRVTLRCSPRSGDLSVYWYQQSLDQGLQFLIQYYNGEERAKGNILERFSAQQFPDLHSELNLSSLELGDSALYFCASSGPRDVFYGYTFGSGTRLTVV.